These 12 T cell receptor beta chains were sequenced from one sample in a study of a mutant IDH1 vaccine in newly diagnosed glioma. The antigens these receptors bind are not known. Time point noted: week 5, during vaccination. Vaccination comprised doses that each held 300 ug of mutant IDH1 20-mer peptide, plus topical imiquimod. Assay: immunoSEQ multiplex PCR; the TCRdb copy retains only in-frame clones and omits some. The table includes some 42,000 clones, 80% to 90% detected once. This sample comprised PBMCs, obtained from a glioma patient whose treatment included an IDH1 peptide vaccine. The receptors stem from a man aged 40-49 years with glioma.

The V and J genes are TRBV2 and TRBJ1-1; 7 bases fit TRBD1. The germline V gene has CDR1 SNHLY and CDR2 FYNNEI. V was clipped by 6 bases and J by 2 bases; unmatched bases: 3. CDR3 length equals 13 residues. In nucleotides, the CDR3 is TGTGCCAGCAGCGGGGACAGTAACACTGAAGCTTTCTTT. Its protein is CASSGDSNTEAFF.

This clone was seen only once. The CDR3 DNA reads as TGCGCCAGCAGCTTATCGGGGCTTGCTACTGGCTACACCTTC. This translates into CASSLSGLATGYTF. The chain is built from TRBV5-1 and TRBJ1-2, with D perhaps TRBD1 (5 bases). Germline-derived CDR1 and CDR2 are SGHRS and YFSETQ. This CDR3 is 14 amino acids long. Deletions cut 2 bases from V and 7 bases from J, with 15 bases between.

This clone was seen more than once but under ten times. The V and J genes are TRBV6-1 and TRBJ2-7; 8 nucleotides match TRBD2. The CDR3 extends over 14 amino acids. Germline-derived CDR1 and CDR2 are MNHNS and SASEGT. The V gene end was trimmed by 5 bases and the J gene end by 3 bases; junction bases not matched to a gene: 6. The CDR3 DNA follows: TGTGCCAGCAGTATTGAAGCGGGAGTCTACGAGCAGTACTTC. Translation gives CASSIEAGVYEQYF.

This chain links TRBV29-1 with TRBJ1-5, with D maybe TRBD1 (5 bases). Germline V CDR1 and CDR2: SQVTM, ANQGSEA. V lost 7 bases to trimming and J lost 7 bases, with 17 bases between them. This CDR3 comprises 13 residues. The CDR3: CSATGGPEQPQHF. Written as DNA, the CDR3 is TGCAGCGCGACGGGGGGTCCGGAACAGCCCCAGCATTTT.

This chain connects TRBV27 to TRBJ2-2; 8 bases map to TRBD2. This CDR3 is 17 amino acids long. The V segment lost 6 bases and the J segment 6 bases; nucleotides outside the gene matches: 15. Germline V gene data show CDR1 as MNHEY and CDR2 as SMNVEV (reference sequence). CDR3 sequence reads: CASSPPFGTRLSGELFF. The CDR3 nucleotides read TGTGCCAGCAGCCCCCCTTTCGGGACTAGGTTGTCCGGGGAGCTGTTTTTT.

Concerning this clone itself: The sample holds other DNA sequences that translate to the same CDR3. The V gene is TRBV27, the J gene TRBJ1-5, with D possibly TRBD1 on 5 matching bases. Germline-derived CDR1 and CDR2 are MNHEY and SMNVEV (reference sequence). The CDR3 loop spans 14 amino acids. Trimming removed 6 bases from V and 1 base from J, with 10 bases in between. The CDR3 here is CASSRDGSNQPQHF. The CDR3 DNA sequence: TGTGCCAGCAGCCGGGACGGAAGCAATCAGCCCCAGCATTTT.

The chain is built from TRBV4-1 and TRBJ2-5; D remains ambiguous. Germline loops: CDR1 MGHRA, CDR2 YSYEKL. V lost 1 base to trimming and J lost 4 bases, with 10 bases between them. The CDR3 extends over 14 amino acids. The CDR3 spells CASSQARVAETQYF. In DNA, the CDR3 is TGCGCCAGCAGCCAAGCCCGGGTGGCAGAGACCCAGTACTTC.

This clone was seen a single time. V usage is TRBV6-6 and J usage is TRBJ1-1; D unclear. Trimming took off 7 bases at V and 0 bases at J, with 6 bases between the two ends. Germline loops: CDR1 MNHNY, CDR2 SVGAGI (reference sequence). The CDR3 runs to 12 residues. The chain's CDR3 is CASNPMNTEAFF. As DNA, the CDR3 is TGTGCCAGCAACCCTATGAACACTGAAGCTTTCTTT.

V gene TRBV7-8 combines with J gene TRBJ2-3; 14 bases fit TRBD2. Germline CDR1 reads SGHVS; CDR2 reads FQNEAQ. The length of the CDR3 is 16 residues. The junction had 2 bases not matched to a gene; V was cut back by 1 base and J by 5 bases. Here the CDR3 reads CASSLETSGRVDTQYF. The DNA of the CDR3 is TGTGCCAGCAGCTTAGAGACTAGCGGGAGGGTAGATACGCAGTATTTT.

This chain uses TRBV18 with TRBJ2-7; 11 bases are a match to TRBD2. The germline gives CDR1 KGHSH, CDR2 LQKENI. With 0 bases clipped from V and 2 bases from J, the junction kept 6 bases outside the gene matches. The CDR3 is made up of 17 amino acids. DNA of the CDR3: TGTGCCAGCTCACCACCCCTTATTAGCGGGAGGGCCTACGAGCAGTACTTC. Protein sequence: CASSPPLISGRAYEQYF.

This sequence joins TRBV4-2 and TRBJ2-5, with TRBD2 identical over 8 bases. Germline CDR1 is LGHNA and CDR2 is YNFKEQ. The CDR3 spans 16 residues. With 1 base clipped from V and 3 bases from J, the junction kept 7 bases outside the gene matches. CDR3 coding DNA: TGTGCCAGCAGCCAAGGAGCGGGAGAGGGAGAAGAGACCCAGTACTTC. It translates to CASSQGAGEGEETQYF.

The chain is built from TRBV9 and TRBJ2-7; 8 bases align to TRBD1. Germline V lookup: CDR1 SGDLS, CDR2 YYNGEE. Losses at the gene ends were 2 bases for V and 7 bases for J; bases not matched to a gene: 8. This CDR3 contains 14 residues. CDR3 in DNA: TGTGCCAGCAGCGTGCAGGGGGCTACTGATGAGCAGTACTTC. Amino acid sequence: CASSVQGATDEQYF.